The 21 T cell receptor beta chains in this list originate from one sample, sequenced in a study of blood T cell repertoires in COVID-19. The data were produced by immunoSEQ multiplex PCR, yet TCRdb's version contains in-frame clones alone and is incomplete. The sample contains roughly 120,000 clones, over 80% of which appear only once. Specimen: peripheral blood. These receptors came from a woman aged 70-85 years with acute or convalescent COVID-19.

The V call is TRBV6-5, the J call TRBJ1-6; 7 bases agree with TRBD1. This CDR3 contains 13 residues. V lost 5 bases to trimming and J lost 12 bases; unmatched junction nucleotides: 7. CDR1 and CDR2 from the germline V gene are MNHEY and SVGAGI. The CDR3 nucleotides are TGTGCCAGCAGTCCCGACAGGGTAAAACCCCTCCACTTT. Amino acids: CASSPDRVKPLHF.

The CDR3 reads CASSLTAATPEAFF. The CDR3 nucleotides read TGTGCCAGCAGCTTAACGGCGGCGACCCCTGAAGCTTTCTTT. The rearrangement joins TRBV5-4 to TRBJ1-1; D is undetermined. The germline V gene has CDR1 SGHNT and CDR2 YYREEE (reference sequence). Between the trimmed V and J ends, which lost 2 bases and 6 bases, there was a span of 14 bases. CDR3 length equals 14 residues.

The chain links TRBV6-5 to TRBJ1-1, with D uncertain. With 5 bases removed from V and 0 bases from J, the gap between germline ends came to 10 bases. This CDR3 spans 14 amino acids. The germline V gene encodes CDR1 MNHEY and CDR2 SVGAGI. The CDR3 region is CASSLKMVNTEAFF. The CDR3 region has the DNA TGTGCCAGCAGTCTAAAGATGGTGAACACTGAAGCTTTCTTT.

This chain connects TRBV7-9 to TRBJ1-2, with D unresolved. The V gene lost 1 base and the J gene lost 8 bases, with 8 bases spanning the gap. The CDR3 consists of 12 residues. The germline V gene encodes CDR1 SEHNR and CDR2 FQNEAQ (reference sequence). CDR3 in amino acids: CASSLGGRGYTF. The DNA of the CDR3 is TGTGCCAGCAGCTTAGGCGGGCGAGGCTACACCTTC.

The chain joins TRBV4-2 to TRBJ1-6, with D unresolved. This CDR3 contains 17 residues. The V end lost 0 bases, the J end lost 0 bases, and 9 bases lay between the germline ends. In germline, CDR1 is LGHNA, CDR2 YNFKEQ. The DNA for the CDR3 is TGTGCCAGCAGCCAAGATGGCTCTTTCTCCTATAATTCACCCCTCCACTTT. Residues: CASSQDGSFSYNSPLHF.

The V gene is TRBV5-4, the J gene TRBJ2-7; a possible D gene is TRBD1 (5 bases). Trimming cost V 0 bases and J 4 bases, with 8 bases left between them. CDR1 and CDR2 (germline): SGHNT, YYREEE (reference sequence). The CDR3 runs 13 residues. The CDR3 coding sequence is TGTGCCAGCAGCTTGGTTCCAGGGTACGAGCAGTACTTC. This sequence encodes CASSLVPGYEQYF.

The chain combines TRBV29-1 with TRBJ1-5; D unresolved. Germline CDR1 SQVTM, CDR2 ANQGSEA. The CDR3 runs to 14 residues. V was pared by 6 bases and J by 1 base, with 13 bases between. CDR3 sequence (DNA): TGCAGCGTCGCGACCGGAGGGAGCAATCAGCCCCAGCATTTT. Translating it yields CSVATGGSNQPQHF.

This clone appeared a few times. The identical CDR3 is also encoded by other nucleotide sequences in the sample. The chain couples TRBV29-1 to TRBJ2-2; 8 nucleotides match TRBD1. From germline, CDR1 is SQVTM and CDR2 ANQGSEA. This CDR3 spans 13 amino acids. V shed 3 bases and J 5 bases; nucleotides not matched to a gene: 2. CDR3 protein: CSVDRQGTGELFF. The CDR3 nucleotides read TGCAGCGTTGACCGACAGGGGACCGGGGAGCTGTTTTTT.

The chain joins TRBV28 to TRBJ1-4, with 11 nucleotides matching TRBD1. From germline, CDR1 is MDHEN and CDR2 SYDVKM. The CDR3 is made up of 14 amino acids. J gave up 7 bases and V 5 bases, and 3 bases lay outside the gene matches. CDR3 bases: TGTGCCAGCAGTCCCGGGACAGGGGGTGAAAAACTGTTTTTT. Translation gives CASSPGTGGEKLFF.

The chain couples TRBV5-1 to TRBJ2-7; TRBD1 matches at 7 bases. Germline lookup yields CDR1 SGHRS and CDR2 YFSETQ. The CDR3 covers 15 residues. Germline trimming cut 3 bases from V and 1 base from J; bases unmatched to any gene: 7. The CDR3 bases are TGCGCCAGCAGCTCGCCCGGGACAGATTCCTACGAGCAGTACTTC. It specifies CASSSPGTDSYEQYF. Complete variable domain (other parts from reference TRBV5-1 and TRBJ2-7): KAGVTQTPRYLIKTRGQQVTLSCSPISGHRSVSWYQQTPGQGLQFLFEYFSETQRNKGNFPGRFSGRQFSNSRSEMNVSTLELGDSALYLCASSSPGTDSYEQYFGPGTRLTVT.

The rearrangement links TRBV9 to TRBJ1-3; TRBD1 agrees at 10 bases. Trimming removed 0 bases from V and 1 base from J; junction bases left unmatched: 7. CDR1 is SGDLS, CDR2 YYNGEE, per germline. CDR3 size: 18 residues. The CDR3 DNA sequence: TGTGCCAGCAGCGTAGCTTCGGGGGACAGGGGTTCTGGAAACACCATATATTTT. Translation: CASSVASGDRGSGNTIYF. Variable domain in full (rest from reference TRBV9 and TRBJ1-3): DSGVTQTPKHLITATGQRVTLRCSPRSGDLSVYWYQQSLDQGLQFLIQYYNGEERAKGNILERFSAQQFPDLHSELNLSSLELGDSALYFCASSVASGDRGSGNTIYFGEGSWLTVV.

V usage is TRBV19 and J usage is TRBJ1-2; D unclear. The CDR3 runs to 14 residues. In germline, CDR1 is LNHDA, CDR2 SQIVND (reference sequence). Trimming stripped 5 bases from V and 2 bases from J, with 12 bases between. The CDR3 spells CASSSSAANYGYTF. The CDR3 DNA reads as TGTGCCAGTAGTTCCTCCGCAGCGAACTATGGCTACACCTTC.

This clone was seen only once. The V call is TRBV3-1 (or the pseudogene TRBV3-2), the J call TRBJ2-3, with D perhaps TRBD2 (5 bases). Germline CDR1 LGHDT, CDR2 YNNKEL (reference sequence). The CDR3 totals 16 residues. The V end was cut by 4 bases, the J end by 0 bases, with 14 bases between. The CDR3 is CASSLDWSTSTDTQYF. CDR3 nucleotides: TGTGCCAGCAGCCTGGACTGGAGTACTAGCACAGATACGCAGTATTTT.

This chain joins TRBV28 and TRBJ2-2, with D uncertain. This CDR3 is built from 13 residues. Germline V gene data show CDR1 as MDHEN and CDR2 as SYDVKM. V was clipped by 7 bases and J by 1 base, with 7 bases between them. DNA of the CDR3: TGTGCCAGCAATTCAGTGAACACCGGGGAGCTGTTTTTT. This gives the protein CASNSVNTGELFF. Full variable domain (outside the CDR3, taken from reference TRBV28 and TRBJ2-2): DVKVTQSSRYLVKRTGEKVFLECVQDMDHENMFWYRQDPGLGLRLIYFSYDVKMKEKGDIPEGYSVSREKKERFSLILESASTNQTSMYLCASNSVNTGELFFGEGSRLTVL.

The count of this clone is one. The chain couples TRBV5-1 to TRBJ1-1, with D tentatively TRBD1 (5 bases). The CDR3 is 15 amino acids. V shed 0 bases and J shed 4 bases, with 13 bases lying between them. Looked up from germline, CDR1 is SGHRS and CDR2 is YFSETQ. CDR3 sequence reads: CASSLEGGVSTEAFF. DNA for the CDR3: TGCGCCAGCAGCTTGGAGGGAGGGGTGAGCACTGAAGCTTTCTTT.

V gene TRBV2 combines with J gene TRBJ1-1; possible D gene TRBD1, 5 bases. The ends were cut back, 5 bases at V and 0 bases at J, with 10 bases in the middle. This CDR3 is 14 amino acids long. Germline CDR1 and CDR2: SNHLY and FYNNEI. The CDR3 reads CASSQTVMNTEAFF. CDR3 bases: TGTGCCAGCAGTCAGACAGTAATGAACACTGAAGCTTTCTTT.

The chain joins TRBV19 to TRBJ1-4, with TRBD1 as a possible D gene (6 bases). This CDR3 is 13 amino acids long. V was cut by 7 bases and J by 8 bases, with 14 bases left in between. The germline V gene has CDR1 LNHDA and CDR2 SQIVND (reference sequence). CDR3 DNA: TGTGCCAGTAAGGGGGAATTCGCGGAAAAACTGTTTTTT. The encoded protein is CASKGEFAEKLFF.

The chain recombines TRBV19 with TRBJ1-3; no clear D. Deletions cut 0 bases from V and 0 bases from J, with 6 bases between. The CDR3 runs to 15 residues. The germline gives CDR1 LNHDA, CDR2 SQIVND (reference sequence). The CDR3 protein is CASSIDRSSGNTIYF. The CDR3 bases are TGTGCCAGTAGTATAGACCGGTCCTCTGGAAACACCATATATTTT.

This clone was found once. The chain employs TRBV6-5 and TRBJ2-1, with TRBD1 matching over 9 bases. The J segment lost 3 bases and the V segment lost 6 bases, leaving 6 bases of the junction unmatched. The germline CDR1 and CDR2 sequences are MNHEY and SVGAGI. The CDR3 extends over 15 amino acids. The CDR3: CASRASGQGYNEQFF. The CDR3 nucleotides are TGTGCCAGCAGAGCGTCGGGACAGGGCTACAATGAGCAGTTCTTC.

J is TRBJ2-3 and V is TRBV4-2; TRBD2 agrees at 10 bases. This CDR3 is built from 18 residues. V lost 0 bases, J lost 4 bases, and 10 bases stayed unmatched. Germline V CDR1 and CDR2: LGHNA, YNFKEQ. DNA of the CDR3: TGTGCCAGCAGCCAAGATAATACGGGACTAGCGACCCCAGATACGCAGTATTTT. Translation: CASSQDNTGLATPDTQYF.

The chain employs TRBV28 and TRBJ2-7; a weak D match, TRBD2 (7 bases). The V end lost 6 bases, the J end lost 2 bases, and 14 bases lay between the germline ends. Germline lookup yields CDR1 MDHEN and CDR2 SYDVKM. CDR3 length: 14 residues. CDR3 protein: CASSRRGQAYEQYF. The DNA of the CDR3 is TGTGCCAGCAGCCGGCGGGGGCAAGCCTACGAGCAGTACTTC.